The sequence of this T cell receptor (beta chain) was determined in a study of breast tumors, draining lymph nodes, adjacent tissues. Study-level points and caveats: Tumor TCR diversity was below lymph nodes but above nontumor tissue.

Concerning this clonotype: The antigen is not known.

Each CDR3 protein is one row after TCRdb ran MiXCR on the multiplex PCR reads. The table includes over 150,000 distinct CDR3 sequences, around a third detected once. Samples came from axillary lymph nodes draining the breast cancer. This CDR3 is 16 amino acids long. The V gene's germline CDR1 is SGHTA and CDR2 FQGNSA. The V end lost 1 base, the J end lost 11 bases, and 22 bases lay between the germline ends. This receptor was taken from a female donor with breast cancer. Some clones in this sample may be carry-over from other donors' samples. The sequencing input was axillary lymph node tissue. The chain couples TRBV7-2 to TRBJ2-3; TRBD1 is a possible D gene (5 bases). As DNA, the CDR3 is TGTGCCAGCAGCTTAGAAGCAGGGATCACCTACAATGAGCAGTATTTT. Translated: CASSLEAGITYNEQYF.